The 15 T cell receptor beta chains in this list originate from one sample, sequenced in a study of cytomegalovirus exposure and HLA in healthy donors. Primers: 60 Vbeta forward and 13 Jbeta reverse. Sequenced by immunoSEQ multiplex PCR; TCRdb stores in-frame clones only, minus some. The sample has 150,000 to 200,000 clones; roughly 90% are singletons. Sequencing was carried out using PBMCs. The receptors originated from a girl under three years old in good health and CMV-seronegative.

This clone was recorded once. This chain connects TRBV15 to TRBJ1-2; TRBD1 matches at 10 bases. The CDR3 consists of 15 residues. J lost 4 bases, V lost 4 bases, and 6 bases had no gene match. CDR1 LNHNV and CDR2 YYDKDF come from the germline V gene (reference sequence). The CDR3 here is CATSNTRTGGYGYTF. The CDR3 bases are TGTGCCACCAGCAATACAAGGACAGGGGGCTATGGCTACACCTTC.

This rearrangement joins TRBV2 to TRBJ2-3; maybe TRBD1 (6 bases). Germline V lookup: CDR1 SNHLY, CDR2 FYNNEI. The length of the CDR3 is 11 residues. V was trimmed by 7 bases and J by 4 bases, leaving 6 bases between them. The CDR3 loop is CASKGADTQYF. The CDR3 DNA sequence: TGTGCCAGCAAGGGGGCAGATACGCAGTATTTT.

The chain combines TRBV7-3 with TRBJ2-2; D might be TRBD2 (5 bases). This CDR3 has 15 residues. Trimming took 3 bases from V and 1 from J, leaving 9 bases between them. CDR1 is SGHTA, CDR2 FQGTGA, per germline. The CDR3 loop reads CASSFGLLNTGELFF. The CDR3 DNA reads as TGTGCCAGCAGCTTTGGACTTCTGAACACCGGGGAGCTGTTTTTT. Complete variable domain (other parts from reference TRBV7-3 and TRBJ2-2): GAGVSQTPSNKVTEKGKYVELRCDPISGHTALYWYRQSLGQGPEFLIYFQGTGAADDSGLPNDRFFAVRPEGSVSTLKIQRTERGDSAVYLCASSFGLLNTGELFFGEGSRLTVL.

J is TRBJ2-7 and V is TRBV5-1; TRBD2 agrees at 7 bases. The CDR3 is 15 amino acids. V was clipped by 0 bases and J by 5 bases; unmatched bases: 8. Germline loops: CDR1 SGHRS, CDR2 YFSETQ. In DNA form, the CDR3 reads TGCGCCAGCAGCTTGGAGGGCGGGGGAACCCACGAGCAGTACTTC. This codes for CASSLEGGGTHEQYF.

The genes are TRBV18 and TRBJ2-1; 9 bases are shared with TRBD2. V trimming: 4 bases; J trimming: 4 bases; junction bases outside the gene matches: 2. This CDR3 comprises 14 residues. Germline V lookup: CDR1 KGHSH, CDR2 LQKENI. CDR3 sequence: CASSLAGVYNEQFF. CDR3 coding DNA: TGTGCCAGCTCACTAGCGGGAGTTTACAATGAGCAGTTCTTC.

In this sample, this clone turned up a few times. The chain carries TRBV7-9 and TRBJ2-7, with D perhaps matching TRBD2 (6 bases). The CDR3 length is 13 residues. The V gene's germline CDR1 is SEHNR and CDR2 FQNEAQ (reference sequence). Trimming stripped 0 bases from V and 4 bases from J, with 7 bases between. The CDR3 protein is CASSLAGGYEQYF. The CDR3 DNA follows: TGTGCCAGCAGCTTAGCGGGGGGATACGAGCAGTACTTC.

This sequence joins TRBV5-1 and TRBJ2-3; the D gene is possibly TRBD1 (5 bases). Trimming stripped 2 bases from V and 2 bases from J, with 18 bases between. The CDR3 is 17 amino acids. Germline CDR1 reads SGHRS; CDR2 reads YFSETQ. CDR3 loop: CASSFGPTGINTDTQYF. The CDR3 DNA is TGCGCCAGCAGCTTTGGCCCTACAGGAATCAACACAGATACGCAGTATTTT. Looking up the rest from reference TRBV5-1 and TRBJ2-3 gives the full variable domain: KAGVTQTPRYLIKTRGQQVTLSCSPISGHRSVSWYQQTPGQGLQFLFEYFSETQRNKGNFPGRFSGRQFSNSRSEMNVSTLELGDSALYLCASSFGPTGINTDTQYFGPGTRLTVL.

This clone was counted a few times. The chain couples TRBV2 to TRBJ2-7, with 7 bases identical to TRBD2. CDR3 length: 15 amino acids. CDR1 SNHLY and CDR2 FYNNEI come from the germline V gene. Trimming cost V 3 bases and J 6 bases; bases outside gene matches: 11. This chain's CDR3 is CASSEGGGWGREQYF. In nucleotides, the CDR3 is TGTGCCAGCAGTGAGGGGGGGGGATGGGGCCGCGAGCAGTACTTC.

V is TRBV12-1 and J is TRBJ2-2; the table gives TRBD2 as D, unverified against the DNA. TRBV12-1 counts as a pseudogene. The CDR3 totals 17 residues. The CDR3 nucleotides read TGTGCCAGCAGCCTGGGACTAGTAATTTCTTTTCCCGGGGAGCTGTTTTTT. The encoded protein is CASSLGLVISFPGELFF.

The chain's CDR3 is CAISGGPASTDTQYF. The CDR3 DNA sequence: TGTGCTATTAGCGGGGGGCCTGCTAGCACAGATACGCAGTATTTT. The V and J genes are TRBV12-5 and TRBJ2-3; 10 bases map to TRBD2. This CDR3 contains 15 residues. Germline CDR1 LGHNT, CDR2 FRNRAP. J was trimmed by 0 bases and V by 10 bases; bases with no gene match: 7.

The chain joins TRBV4-2 to TRBJ2-2, with TRBD2 matching 9 bases. Germline CDR1 LGHNA, CDR2 YNFKEQ. The CDR3 has 15 amino acids. After removal of 1 base from V and 4 bases from J, the junction contained 1 base not matched to a gene. CDR3 bases: TGTGCCAGCAGCCAAGCTAGCGGGGTCACCGGGGAGCTGTTTTTT. Its protein product is CASSQASGVTGELFF.

The rearrangement joins TRBV19 to TRBJ1-5, with 10 bases lining up with TRBD1. The CDR3 totals 15 residues. Germline V lookup: CDR1 LNHDA, CDR2 SQIVND (reference sequence). V shed 5 bases and J 7 bases; nucleotides not matched to a gene: 8. The chain's CDR3 is CASSRQGASLQPQHF. The CDR3 DNA sequence: TGTGCCAGTAGTCGACAGGGGGCATCCCTCCAGCCCCAGCATTTT. Complete variable domain (other parts from reference TRBV19 and TRBJ1-5): DGGITQSPKYLFRKEGQNVTLSCEQNLNHDAMYWYRQDPGQGLRLIYYSQIVNDFQKGDIAEGYSVSREKKESFPLTVTSAQKNPTAFYLCASSRQGASLQPQHFGDGTRLSIL.

This chain joins TRBV15 and TRBJ2-4; weak D call: TRBD1 (5 bases). The CDR3 has 16 amino acids. V gave up 0 bases and J gave up 0 bases, with 9 bases separating them. The germline V gene has CDR1 LNHNV and CDR2 YYDKDF (reference sequence). The CDR3 DNA follows: TGTGCCACCAGCAGAGATCAGGGATTAGCCAAAAACATTCAGTACTTC. Translated, it gives CATSRDQGLAKNIQYF.

This clone has more than one count but fewer than ten. The V gene is TRBV6-4, the J gene TRBJ2-3, with D uncertain. The CDR3 is made up of 14 amino acids. The V gene lost 5 bases and the J gene lost 3 bases, with 12 bases spanning the gap. Germline V gives CDR1 MRHNA, CDR2 SNTAGT. The CDR3 here is CASSPRSGTDTQYF. Here the CDR3 DNA reads TGTGCCAGCAGTCCCCGTTCCGGGACAGATACGCAGTATTTT.

The chain combines TRBV6-1 with TRBJ2-7; D gene unclear. The length of the CDR3 is 13 residues. Germline V gene sequence: CDR1 MNHNS, CDR2 SASEGT. V was trimmed by 2 bases and J by 3 bases, leaving 8 bases between them. The CDR3 protein is CASSETMDYEQYF. For the CDR3, the DNA is TGTGCCAGCAGTGAAACTATGGACTACGAGCAGTACTTC.